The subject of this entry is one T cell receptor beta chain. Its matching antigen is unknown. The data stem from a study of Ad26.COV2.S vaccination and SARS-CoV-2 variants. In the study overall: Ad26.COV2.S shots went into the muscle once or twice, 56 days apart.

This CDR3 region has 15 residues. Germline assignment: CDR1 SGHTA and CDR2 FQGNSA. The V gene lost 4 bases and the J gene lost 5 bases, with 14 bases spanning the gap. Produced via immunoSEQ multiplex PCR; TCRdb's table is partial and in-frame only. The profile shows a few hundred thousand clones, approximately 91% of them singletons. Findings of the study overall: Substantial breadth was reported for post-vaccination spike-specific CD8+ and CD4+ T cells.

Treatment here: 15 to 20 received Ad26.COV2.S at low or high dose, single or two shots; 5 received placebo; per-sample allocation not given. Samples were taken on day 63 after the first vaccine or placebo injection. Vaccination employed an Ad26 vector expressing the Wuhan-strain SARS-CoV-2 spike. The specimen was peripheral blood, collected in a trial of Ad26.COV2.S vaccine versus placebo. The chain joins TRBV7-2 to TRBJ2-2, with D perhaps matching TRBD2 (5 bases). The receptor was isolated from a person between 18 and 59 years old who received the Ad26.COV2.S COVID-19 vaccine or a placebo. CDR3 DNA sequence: TGTGCCAGCAGCTCAGCCGGAGGCCGGACCGGGGAGCTGTTTTTT. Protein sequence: CASSSAGGRTGELFF.